A selection of T cell receptor beta chains follows, all from one sample in a study of CD8 T cells in ankylosing spondylitis. In TCRdb, the 5' RACE reads were re-called with MiXCR into one record per CDR3 protein. This table holds about 260,000 distinct CDR3 sequences, 20% found once. Sequenced: blood, either unsorted or a sorted T cell fraction (not recorded which). Source of these receptors: a male donor with ankylosing spondylitis or in good health (not recorded which). The CDR3 runs from the conserved cysteine through the conserved F or W. The order of the fields is clone size, V gene, D gene, J gene, CDR3 protein, CDR3 DNA. D genes are given only for firm matches. Size is stated for part of the rows, as once, few or many counts, or as a class when the clone is expanded.

abundance: few; v_gene: TRBV28; d_gene: -; j_gene: TRBJ2-3; CDR3aa: CASSFLALSKGTDTQYF; CDR3nt: TGTGCCAGCAGTTTTTTGGCCTTGTCGAAAGGCACAGATACGCAGTATTTT
abundance: few; v_gene: TRBV30; d_gene: -; j_gene: TRBJ1-5; CDR3aa: CAWSGRASGNQPQHF; CDR3nt: TGTGCCTGGAGTGGCAGGGCTAGCGGCAATCAGCCCCAGCATTTT
abundance: few; v_gene: TRBV11-2; d_gene: TRBD2; j_gene: TRBJ2-5; CDR3aa: CASSLGIGGAQETQYF; CDR3nt: TGTGCCAGCAGCTTAGGGATCGGGGGGGCCCAAGAGACCCAGTACTTC
abundance: few; v_gene: TRBV10-3; d_gene: -; j_gene: TRBJ2-5; CDR3aa: CAIRTGTSQETQYF; CDR3nt: TGTGCCATCAGGACGGGGACCTCCCAAGAGACCCAGTACTTC
abundance: -; v_gene: TRBV6-1; d_gene: -; j_gene: TRBJ2-4; CDR3aa: CASSHQRLKNIQYF; CDR3nt: TGTGCCAGCAGTCATCAGCGTCTGAAAAACATTCAGTACTTC
abundance: many; v_gene: TRBV5-1; d_gene: -; j_gene: TRBJ1-4; CDR3aa: CASSLGGQGREKLFF; CDR3nt: TGCGCCAGCAGCTTGGGCGGGCAGGGACGTGAAAAACTGTTTTTT
abundance: few; v_gene: TRBV24-1; d_gene: TRBD1; j_gene: TRBJ1-2; CDR3aa: CATSAGPGQATYGYTF; CDR3nt: TGTGCCACCAGTGCCGGACCTGGACAGGCGACCTATGGCTACACCTTC
abundance: few; v_gene: TRBV21-1; d_gene: -; j_gene: TRBJ2-1; CDR3aa: CASSKTGTSISRDNEQFF; CDR3nt: TGTGCCAGCAGCAAAACCGGGACCAGCATCTCGAGGGACAATGAGCAGTTCTTC
abundance: few; v_gene: TRBV7-3; d_gene: -; j_gene: TRBJ2-1; CDR3aa: CASGRFGGEQFF; CDR3nt: TGTGCCAGCGGACGGTTTGGTGGTGAGCAGTTCTTC
abundance: few; v_gene: TRBV12-3/TRBV12-4; d_gene: TRBD2; j_gene: TRBJ2-1; CDR3aa: CASKPGLVYNEQFF; CDR3nt: TGTGCCAGCAAGCCGGGACTAGTCTACAATGAGCAGTTCTTC
abundance: few; v_gene: TRBV20-1; d_gene: TRBD2; j_gene: TRBJ2-1; CDR3aa: CSARVSQAGVYNEQFF; CDR3nt: TGCAGTGCTAGAGTGTCCCAAGCGGGAGTGTACAATGAGCAGTTCTTC
abundance: once; v_gene: TRBV28; d_gene: TRBD2; j_gene: TRBJ2-5; CDR3aa: CASSWAGLPQETQYF; CDR3nt: TGTGCCAGCAGTTGGGCGGGACTACCCCAAGAGACCCAGTACTTC
abundance: few; v_gene: TRBV12-3/TRBV12-4; d_gene: -; j_gene: TRBJ1-5; CDR3aa: CASSLGRVGQPQHF; CDR3nt: TGTGCCAGCAGTTTAGGTAGGGTCGGTCAGCCCCAGCATTTT
abundance: -; v_gene: TRBV4-2; d_gene: TRBD1; j_gene: TRBJ2-1; CDR3aa: CASSLTLQGVGEFF; CDR3nt: TGTGCCAGCAGCTTAACGCTTCAGGGGGTAGGTGAGTTCTTC
abundance: -; v_gene: TRBV12-3/TRBV12-4; d_gene: -; j_gene: TRBJ2-2; CDR3aa: CTSRQANTGELFF; CDR3nt: TGTACTTCCCGGCAGGCGAACACCGGGGAGCTGTTTTTT
abundance: -; v_gene: TRBV27; d_gene: -; j_gene: TRBJ2-3; CDR3aa: CASNLAWDTSTDTQYF; CDR3nt: TGTGCCAGCAACCTAGCGTGGGACACTAGCACAGATACGCAGTATTTT
abundance: -; v_gene: TRBV7-3; d_gene: TRBD2; j_gene: TRBJ2-5; CDR3aa: CASSSGLGRAETQYF; CDR3nt: TGTGCCAGCAGTTCAGGACTAGGACGGGCAGAGACCCAGTACTTC
abundance: few; v_gene: TRBV11-2; d_gene: -; j_gene: TRBJ1-1; CDR3aa: CASSLLPGNTEAFF; CDR3nt: TGTGCCAGCAGCTTACTGCCGGGGAACACTGAAGCTTTCTTT
abundance: -; v_gene: TRBV7-9; d_gene: -; j_gene: TRBJ1-1; CDR3aa: CASSLAFGSNTEAFF; CDR3nt: TGTGCCAGCAGCTTAGCTTTCGGCAGTAACACTGAAGCTTTCTTT
abundance: -; v_gene: TRBV20-1; d_gene: TRBD1; j_gene: TRBJ2-2; CDR3aa: CSARGSGGPGELFF; CDR3nt: TGCAGTGCTAGAGGGTCAGGGGGTCCCGGGGAGCTGTTTTTT
abundance: few; v_gene: TRBV3-1; d_gene: -; j_gene: TRBJ1-1; CDR3aa: CASSQDWPLTEAFF; CDR3nt: TGTGCCAGCAGCCAAGATTGGCCGCTCACTGAAGCTTTCTTT
abundance: -; v_gene: TRBV6-2/TRBV6-3; d_gene: -; j_gene: TRBJ1-1; CDR3aa: CASSYQGYRTAFF; CDR3nt: TGTGCCAGCAGTTACCAGGGATACCGGACAGCTTTCTTT
abundance: few; v_gene: TRBV25-1; d_gene: TRBD1; j_gene: TRBJ2-1; CDR3aa: CASTDRGPYNEQFF; CDR3nt: TGTGCCAGCACCGACAGGGGCCCCTACAATGAGCAGTTCTTC
abundance: few; v_gene: TRBV29-1; d_gene: -; j_gene: TRBJ1-1; CDR3aa: CSVEEGANTEAFF; CDR3nt: TGCAGCGTTGAAGAGGGGGCGAACACTGAAGCTTTCTTT
abundance: -; v_gene: TRBV5-1; d_gene: -; j_gene: TRBJ2-2; CDR3aa: CASSLDRFNTGELFF; CDR3nt: TGCGCCAGCAGCTTGGACAGATTCAACACCGGGGAGCTGTTTTTT
abundance: few; v_gene: TRBV28; d_gene: TRBD1; j_gene: TRBJ2-1; CDR3aa: CASSPTGRDRVWNEQFF; CDR3nt: TGTGCCAGCAGTCCCACGGGTCGGGACAGGGTTTGGAATGAGCAGTTCTTC
abundance: few; v_gene: TRBV5-1; d_gene: -; j_gene: TRBJ2-1; CDR3aa: CASSLGREPPVSEQFF; CDR3nt: TGCGCCAGCAGCTTGGGGCGGGAACCCCCAGTTAGTGAGCAGTTCTTC
abundance: -; v_gene: TRBV5-1; d_gene: TRBD1; j_gene: TRBJ1-1; CDR3aa: CASNSGTGNGNTEAFF; CDR3nt: TGCGCCAGCAACTCCGGGACAGGAAATGGGAACACTGAAGCTTTCTTT
abundance: -; v_gene: TRBV12-3/TRBV12-4; d_gene: -; j_gene: TRBJ2-2; CDR3aa: CTCSFPSSQGLDTGELFF; CDR3nt: TGTACCTGCAGTTTCCCCTCGTCCCAGGGACTGGACACCGGGGAGCTGTTTTTT
abundance: -; v_gene: TRBV7-6; d_gene: -; j_gene: TRBJ2-5; CDR3aa: CASSPRAGLETQYF; CDR3nt: TGTGCCAGCAGCCCACGGGCCGGGTTAGAGACCCAGTACTTC
abundance: -; v_gene: TRBV7-3; d_gene: -; j_gene: TRBJ2-3; CDR3aa: CVSSPQGEVTDTQYF; CDR3nt: TGTGTCAGCAGCCCGCAAGGGGAAGTGACAGATACGCAGTATTTT
abundance: -; v_gene: TRBV4-2; d_gene: TRBD2; j_gene: TRBJ2-3; CDR3aa: CASSQDGLAGAGAQYF; CDR3nt: TGTGCCAGCAGCCAAGACGGACTAGCGGGGGCGGGGGCGCAGTATTTT
abundance: -; v_gene: TRBV6-1; d_gene: -; j_gene: TRBJ2-3; CDR3aa: CASRDLALSTDTQYF; CDR3nt: TGTGCCAGCAGAGACCTAGCGCTAAGCACAGATACGCAGTATTTT
abundance: few; v_gene: TRBV6-5; d_gene: -; j_gene: TRBJ1-3; CDR3aa: CASSYRGPSSGNTIYF; CDR3nt: TGTGCCAGCAGTTACAGGGGACCCAGCTCTGGAAACACCATATATTTT
abundance: -; v_gene: TRBV30; d_gene: -; j_gene: TRBJ2-5; CDR3aa: CAWSAEGETQYF; CDR3nt: TGTGCCTGGTCGGCGGAGGGAGAGACCCAGTACTTC
abundance: -; v_gene: TRBV18; d_gene: -; j_gene: TRBJ1-5; CDR3aa: CASSTRDDQPQHF; CDR3nt: TGTGCCAGCTCAACCCGGGACGATCAGCCCCAGCATTTT